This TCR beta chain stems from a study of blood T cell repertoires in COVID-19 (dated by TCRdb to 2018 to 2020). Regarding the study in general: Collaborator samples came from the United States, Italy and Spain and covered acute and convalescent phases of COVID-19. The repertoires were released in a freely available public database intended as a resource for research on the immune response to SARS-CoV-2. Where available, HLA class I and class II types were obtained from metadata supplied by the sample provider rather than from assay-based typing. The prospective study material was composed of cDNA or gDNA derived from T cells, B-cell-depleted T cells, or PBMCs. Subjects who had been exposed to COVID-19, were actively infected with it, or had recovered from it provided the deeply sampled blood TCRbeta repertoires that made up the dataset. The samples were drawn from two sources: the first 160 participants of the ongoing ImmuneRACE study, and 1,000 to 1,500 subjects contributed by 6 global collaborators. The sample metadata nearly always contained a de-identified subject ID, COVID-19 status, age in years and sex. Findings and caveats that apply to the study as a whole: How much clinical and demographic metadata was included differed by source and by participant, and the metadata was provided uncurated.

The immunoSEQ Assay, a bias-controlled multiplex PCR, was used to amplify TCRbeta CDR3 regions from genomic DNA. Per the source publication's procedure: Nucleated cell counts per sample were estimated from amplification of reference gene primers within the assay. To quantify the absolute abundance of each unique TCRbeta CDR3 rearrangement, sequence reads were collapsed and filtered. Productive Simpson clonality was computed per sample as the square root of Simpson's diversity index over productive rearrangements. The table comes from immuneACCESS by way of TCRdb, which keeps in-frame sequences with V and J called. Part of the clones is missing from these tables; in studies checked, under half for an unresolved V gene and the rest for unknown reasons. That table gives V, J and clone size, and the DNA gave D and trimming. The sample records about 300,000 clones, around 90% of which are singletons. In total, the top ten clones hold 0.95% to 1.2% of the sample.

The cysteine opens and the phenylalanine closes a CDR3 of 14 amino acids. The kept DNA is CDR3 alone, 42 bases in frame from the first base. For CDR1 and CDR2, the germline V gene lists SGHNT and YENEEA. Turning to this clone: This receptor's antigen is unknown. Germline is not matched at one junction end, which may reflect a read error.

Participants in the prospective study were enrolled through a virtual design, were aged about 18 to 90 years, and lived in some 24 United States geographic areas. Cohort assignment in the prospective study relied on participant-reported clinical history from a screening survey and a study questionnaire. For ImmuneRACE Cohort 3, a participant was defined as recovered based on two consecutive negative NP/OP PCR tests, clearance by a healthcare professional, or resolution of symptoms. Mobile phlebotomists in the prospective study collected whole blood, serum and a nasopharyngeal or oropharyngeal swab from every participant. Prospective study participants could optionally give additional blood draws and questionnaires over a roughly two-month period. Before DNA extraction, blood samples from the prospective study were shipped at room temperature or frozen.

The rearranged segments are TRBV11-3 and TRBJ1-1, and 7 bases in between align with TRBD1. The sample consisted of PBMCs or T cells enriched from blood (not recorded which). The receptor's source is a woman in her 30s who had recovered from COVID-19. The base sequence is TGTGCCAGCAGCGTCACAGGGGAGAACGCTGAAGCTTTCTTT. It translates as CASSVTGENAEAFF.